These 3 T cell receptor beta chains were sequenced from one sample in a study of control samples from healthy donors and cancer patients. Sequencing was performed with immunoSEQ multiplex PCR; in TCRdb, only in-frame clones are kept and a portion is missing. The table shows about 54,000 clones, with around 95% occurring only once. Sequencing used blood. The receptor source for this set is a woman aged 30 to 39 in good health.

The V gene is TRBV5-1, the J gene TRBJ1-5; D is perhaps TRBD1 (5 bases). Deletions cut 4 bases from V and 0 bases from J, with 20 bases between. This CDR3 is 18 amino acids long. Per germline, CDR1 SGHRS and CDR2 YFSETQ. The CDR3 nucleotides are TGCGCCAGCAGCCCTCGTCCCACCGGACAAAATAGCAATCAGCCCCAGCATTTT. Protein product: CASSPRPTGQNSNQPQHF. The full variable domain, its missing parts supplied by reference TRBV5-1 and TRBJ1-5, is KAGVTQTPRYLIKTRGQQVTLSCSPISGHRSVSWYQQTPGQGLQFLFEYFSETQRNKGNFPGRFSGRQFSNSRSEMNVSTLELGDSALYLCASSPRPTGQNSNQPQHFGDGTRLSIL.

The CDR3 loop reads CASSQDRGRAYEQYF. The CDR3 DNA reads TGTGCCAGCAGCCAAGATCGAGGGAGGGCCTACGAGCAGTACTTC. This chain uses TRBV3-1 (or the pseudogene TRBV3-2) with TRBJ2-7; 7 bases are shared with TRBD2. CDR3 size: 15 residues. Germline CDR1 and CDR2: LGHDT and YNNKEL (reference sequence). Losses at the gene ends were 0 bases for V and 2 bases for J; bases not matched to a gene: 4.

This clone occurred once. The CDR3 coding sequence is TGTGCCAGCAGCTTCGAGGACTCCCCAAGCTCCTACAATGAGCAGTTCTTC. It translates to CASSFEDSPSSYNEQFF. The rearrangement uses TRBV5-8 and TRBJ2-1, with D maybe TRBD2 (5 bases). CDR1 and CDR2 from the germline V gene are SGHTS and YDEGEE. Trimming took 2 bases from V and 0 from J, leaving 15 bases between them. CDR3 length equals 17 residues.